Detailed here is one T cell receptor (beta chain). This CDR3 is 18 amino acids long. The V gene end was trimmed by 3 bases and the J gene end by 3 bases; junction bases not matched to a gene: 11. CDR1 is LGHDT and CDR2 is YNNKEL in the germline V gene (reference sequence). This record belongs to a study of T cell responses to AZD1222 COVID-19 vaccine. Here immunoSEQ multiplex PCR was the method, and the copy in TCRdb shows in-frame clones only, minus some. The table lists roughly 180,000 clones, around 88% of them singletons, with roughly 0.5% in the top ten. The starting material was peripheral blood, obtained on day 0 of AZD1222 vaccination. This receptor was identified in an adult in good health. The chain links TRBV3-1 (or the pseudogene TRBV3-2) to TRBJ2-7, with 13 positions matching TRBD2. Here the CDR3 DNA reads TGTGCCAGCAGCCAGAGGGTAAGACTAGCGGGGGGAAGCTACGAGCAGTACTTC. Encoded protein: CASSQRVRLAGGSYEQYF.